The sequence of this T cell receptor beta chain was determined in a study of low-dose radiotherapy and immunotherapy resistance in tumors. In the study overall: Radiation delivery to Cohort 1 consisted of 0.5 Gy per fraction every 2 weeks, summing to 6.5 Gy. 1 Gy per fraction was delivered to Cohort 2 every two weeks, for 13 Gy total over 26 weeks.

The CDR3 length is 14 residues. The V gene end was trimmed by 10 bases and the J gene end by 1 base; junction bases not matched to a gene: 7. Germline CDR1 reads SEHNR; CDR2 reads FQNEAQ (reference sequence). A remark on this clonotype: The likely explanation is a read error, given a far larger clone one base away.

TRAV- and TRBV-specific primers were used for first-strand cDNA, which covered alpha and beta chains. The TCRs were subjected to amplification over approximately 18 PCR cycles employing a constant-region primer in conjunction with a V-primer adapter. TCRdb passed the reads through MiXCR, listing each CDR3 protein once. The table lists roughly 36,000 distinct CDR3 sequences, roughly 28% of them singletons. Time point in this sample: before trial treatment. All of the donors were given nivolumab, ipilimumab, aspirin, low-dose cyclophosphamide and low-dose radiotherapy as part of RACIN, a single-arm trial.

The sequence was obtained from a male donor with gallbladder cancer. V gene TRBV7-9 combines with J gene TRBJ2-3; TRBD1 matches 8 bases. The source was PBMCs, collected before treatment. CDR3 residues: CANRLDRGTDTQYF. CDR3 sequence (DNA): TGTGCCAACAGGCTGGACAGGGGCACAGATACGCAGTATTTT.